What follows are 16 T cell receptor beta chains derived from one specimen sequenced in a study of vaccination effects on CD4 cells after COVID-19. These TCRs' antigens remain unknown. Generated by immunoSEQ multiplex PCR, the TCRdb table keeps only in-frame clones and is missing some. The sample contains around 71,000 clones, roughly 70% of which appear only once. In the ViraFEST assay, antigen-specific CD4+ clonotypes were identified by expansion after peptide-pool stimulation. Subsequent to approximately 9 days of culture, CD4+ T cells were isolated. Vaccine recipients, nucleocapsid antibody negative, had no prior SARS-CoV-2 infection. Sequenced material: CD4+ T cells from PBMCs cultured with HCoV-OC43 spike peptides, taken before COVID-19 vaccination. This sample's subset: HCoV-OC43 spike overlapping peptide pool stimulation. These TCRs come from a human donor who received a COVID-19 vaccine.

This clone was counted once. CDR3 region: CASSSKPDFIQYF. The CDR3 DNA reads as TGCGCCAGCAGCTCAAAACCGGACTTTATCCAGTACTTC. The rearrangement joins TRBV5-1 to TRBJ2-5; TRBD2 is a possible D gene (5 bases). With 3 bases removed from V and 10 bases from J, the gap between germline ends came to 16 bases. CDR3 length equals 13 residues. CDR1 is SGHRS and CDR2 is YFSETQ in the germline V gene.

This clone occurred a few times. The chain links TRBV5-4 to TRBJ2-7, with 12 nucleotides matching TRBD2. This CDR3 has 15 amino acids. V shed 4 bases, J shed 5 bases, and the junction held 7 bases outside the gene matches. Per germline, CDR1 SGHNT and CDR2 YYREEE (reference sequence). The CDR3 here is CASSAGTSGSHEQYV. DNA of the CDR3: TGTGCCAGCAGCGCCGGGACTAGCGGGTCCCACGAGCAGTACGTC.

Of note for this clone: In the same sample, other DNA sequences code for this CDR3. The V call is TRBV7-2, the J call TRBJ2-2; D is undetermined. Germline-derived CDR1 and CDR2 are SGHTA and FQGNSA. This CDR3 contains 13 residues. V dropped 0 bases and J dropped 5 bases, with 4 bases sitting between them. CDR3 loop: CASSLAGTGELFF. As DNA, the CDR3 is TGTGCCAGCAGCTTAGCGGGAACCGGGGAGCTGTTTTTT.

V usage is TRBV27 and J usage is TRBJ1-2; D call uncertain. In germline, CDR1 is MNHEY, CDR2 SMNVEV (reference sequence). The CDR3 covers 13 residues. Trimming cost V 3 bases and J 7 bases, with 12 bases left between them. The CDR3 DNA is TGTGCCAGCAGTTTGTATCACGGGGTTGGCTACACCTTC. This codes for CASSLYHGVGYTF.

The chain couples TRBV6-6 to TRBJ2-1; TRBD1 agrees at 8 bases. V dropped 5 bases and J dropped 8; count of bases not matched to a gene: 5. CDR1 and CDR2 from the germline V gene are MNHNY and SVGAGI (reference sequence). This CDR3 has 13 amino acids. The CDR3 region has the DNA TGTGCCAGCAGTACGACAGGGGCCGATGAGCAGTTCTTC. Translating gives CASSTTGADEQFF.

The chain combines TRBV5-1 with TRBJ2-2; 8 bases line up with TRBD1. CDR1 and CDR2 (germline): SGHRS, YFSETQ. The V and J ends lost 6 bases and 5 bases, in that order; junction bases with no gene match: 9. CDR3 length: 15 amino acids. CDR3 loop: CASNLRTGPTGELFF. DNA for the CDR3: TGCGCCAGCAATCTTAGGACAGGGCCGACCGGGGAGCTGTTTTTT. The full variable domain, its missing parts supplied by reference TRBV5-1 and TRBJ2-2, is KAGVTQTPRYLIKTRGQQVTLSCSPISGHRSVSWYQQTPGQGLQFLFEYFSETQRNKGNFPGRFSGRQFSNSRSEMNVSTLELGDSALYLCASNLRTGPTGELFFGEGSRLTVL.

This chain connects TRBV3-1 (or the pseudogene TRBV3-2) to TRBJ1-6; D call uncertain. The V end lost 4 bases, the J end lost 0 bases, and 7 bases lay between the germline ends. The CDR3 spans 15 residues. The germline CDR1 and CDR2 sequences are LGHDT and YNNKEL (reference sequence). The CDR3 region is CASSLASSYNSPLHF. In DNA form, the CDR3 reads TGTGCCAGCAGCCTCGCGAGCTCCTATAATTCACCCCTCCACTTT.

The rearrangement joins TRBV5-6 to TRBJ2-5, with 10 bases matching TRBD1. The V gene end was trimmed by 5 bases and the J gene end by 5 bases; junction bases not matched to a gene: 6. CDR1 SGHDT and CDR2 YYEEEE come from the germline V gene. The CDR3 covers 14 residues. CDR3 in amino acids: CASSSTGGEETQYF. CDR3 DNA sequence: TGTGCCAGCAGTTCGACAGGGGGCGAGGAGACCCAGTACTTC.

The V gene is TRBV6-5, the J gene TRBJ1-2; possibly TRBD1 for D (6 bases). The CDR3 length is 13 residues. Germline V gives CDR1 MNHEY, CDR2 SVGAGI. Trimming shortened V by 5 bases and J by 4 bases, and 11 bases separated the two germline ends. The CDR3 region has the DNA TGTGCCAGCAGTCCGGGGGCACTCTATGGCTACACCTTC. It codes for CASSPGALYGYTF.

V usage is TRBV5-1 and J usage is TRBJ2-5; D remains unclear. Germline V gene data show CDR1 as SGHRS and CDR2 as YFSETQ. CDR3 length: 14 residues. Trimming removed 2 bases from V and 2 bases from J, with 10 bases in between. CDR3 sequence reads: CASSFRLLQETQYF. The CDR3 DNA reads TGCGCCAGCAGCTTCCGATTACTTCAAGAGACCCAGTACTTC.

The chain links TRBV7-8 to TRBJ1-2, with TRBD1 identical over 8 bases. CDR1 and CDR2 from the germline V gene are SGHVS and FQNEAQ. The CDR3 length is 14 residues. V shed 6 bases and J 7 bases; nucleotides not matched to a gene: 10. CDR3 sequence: CASSLLNTGGGYTF. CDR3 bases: TGTGCCAGCAGTTTACTAAACACAGGGGGTGGCTACACCTTC. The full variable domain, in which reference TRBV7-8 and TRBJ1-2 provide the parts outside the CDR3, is GAGVSQSPRYKVAKRGQDVALRCDPISGHVSLFWYQQALGQGPEFLTYFQNEAQLDKSGLPSDRFFAERPEGSVSTLKIQRTQQEDSAVYLCASSLLNTGGGYTFGSGTRLTVV.

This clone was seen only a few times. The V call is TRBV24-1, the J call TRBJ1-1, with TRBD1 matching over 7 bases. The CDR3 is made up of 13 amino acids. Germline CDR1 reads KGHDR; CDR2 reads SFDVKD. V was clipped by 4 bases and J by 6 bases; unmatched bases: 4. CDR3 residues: CATSEDRYPEAFF. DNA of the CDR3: TGTGCCACCAGTGAGGACAGGTACCCTGAAGCTTTCTTT.

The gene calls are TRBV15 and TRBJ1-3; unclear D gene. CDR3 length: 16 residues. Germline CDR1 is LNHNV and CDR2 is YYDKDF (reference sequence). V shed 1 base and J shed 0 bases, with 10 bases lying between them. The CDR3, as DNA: TGTGCCACCAGCAGAGGACCGCCGACCTCTGGAAACACCATATATTTT. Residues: CATSRGPPTSGNTIYF.

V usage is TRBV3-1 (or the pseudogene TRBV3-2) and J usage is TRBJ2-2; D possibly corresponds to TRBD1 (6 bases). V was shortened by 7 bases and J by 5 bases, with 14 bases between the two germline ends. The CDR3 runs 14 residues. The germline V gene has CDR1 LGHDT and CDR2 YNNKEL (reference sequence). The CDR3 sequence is CASILGRGTGELFF. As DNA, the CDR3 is TGTGCCAGCATCTTAGGCAGGGGAACCGGGGAGCTGTTTTTT.

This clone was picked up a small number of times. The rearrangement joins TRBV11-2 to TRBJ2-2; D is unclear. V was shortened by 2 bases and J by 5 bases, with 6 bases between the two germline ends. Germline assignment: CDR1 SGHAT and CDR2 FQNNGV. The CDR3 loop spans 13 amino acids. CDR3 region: CASSLTLTGELFF. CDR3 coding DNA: TGTGCCAGCAGCTTAACCCTGACCGGGGAGCTGTTTTTT.

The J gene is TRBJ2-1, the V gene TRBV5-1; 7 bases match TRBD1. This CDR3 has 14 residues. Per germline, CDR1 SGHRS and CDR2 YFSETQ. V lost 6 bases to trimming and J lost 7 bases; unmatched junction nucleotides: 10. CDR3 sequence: CASTREGATNEQFF. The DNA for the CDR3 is TGCGCCAGCACCCGTGAGGGGGCTACAAATGAGCAGTTCTTC.